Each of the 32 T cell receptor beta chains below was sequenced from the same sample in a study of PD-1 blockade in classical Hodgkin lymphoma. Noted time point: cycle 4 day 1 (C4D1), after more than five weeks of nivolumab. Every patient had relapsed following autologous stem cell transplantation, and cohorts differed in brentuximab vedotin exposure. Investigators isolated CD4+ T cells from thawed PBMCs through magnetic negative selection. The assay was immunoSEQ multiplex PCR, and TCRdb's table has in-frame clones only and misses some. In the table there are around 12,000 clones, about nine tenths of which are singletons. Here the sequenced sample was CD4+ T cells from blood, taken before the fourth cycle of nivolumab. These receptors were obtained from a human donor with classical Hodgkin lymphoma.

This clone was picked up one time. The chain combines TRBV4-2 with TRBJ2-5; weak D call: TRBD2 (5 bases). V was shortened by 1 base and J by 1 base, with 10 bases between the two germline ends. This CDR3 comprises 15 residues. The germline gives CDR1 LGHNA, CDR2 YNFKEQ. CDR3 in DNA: TGTGCCAGCAGCCAAGCTAGCCTACCCCAAGAGACCCAGTACTTC. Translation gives CASSQASLPQETQYF.

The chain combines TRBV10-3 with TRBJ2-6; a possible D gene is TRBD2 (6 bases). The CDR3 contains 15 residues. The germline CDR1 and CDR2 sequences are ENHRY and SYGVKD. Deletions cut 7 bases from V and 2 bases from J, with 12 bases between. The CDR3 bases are TGTGCCATCAACGGCGGCGGGGCTGGGGCCAACGTCCTGACTTTC. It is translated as CAINGGGAGANVLTF.

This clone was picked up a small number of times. The DNA for the CDR3 is TGTGCCAGTAGTATTTCTGTATATGGCTACACCTTC. Its protein product is CASSISVYGYTF. The chain joins TRBV19 to TRBJ1-2, with D uncertain. V lost 3 bases and J 5 bases, leaving 7 bases between the germline ends. Germline CDR1 LNHDA, CDR2 SQIVND (reference sequence). The CDR3 covers 12 residues.

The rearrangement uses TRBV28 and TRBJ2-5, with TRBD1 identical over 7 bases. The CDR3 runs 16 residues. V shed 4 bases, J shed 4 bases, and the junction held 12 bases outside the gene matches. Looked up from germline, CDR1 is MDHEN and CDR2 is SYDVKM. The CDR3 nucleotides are TGTGCCAGCAGTTCACCGGGAAGATCAGGGGGAGAGACCCAGTACTTC. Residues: CASSSPGRSGGETQYF.

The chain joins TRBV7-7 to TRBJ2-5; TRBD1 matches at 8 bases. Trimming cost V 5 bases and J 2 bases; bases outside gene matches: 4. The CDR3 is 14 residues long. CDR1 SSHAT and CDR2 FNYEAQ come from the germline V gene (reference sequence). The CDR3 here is CASSTDRGQETQYF. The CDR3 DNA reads TGTGCCAGCAGCACCGACAGGGGACAAGAGACCCAGTACTTC.

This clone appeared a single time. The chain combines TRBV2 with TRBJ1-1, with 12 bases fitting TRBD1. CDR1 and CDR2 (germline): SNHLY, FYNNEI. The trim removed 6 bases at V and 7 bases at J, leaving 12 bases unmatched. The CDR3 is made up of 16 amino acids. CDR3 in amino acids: CASREPRDRGRNEAFF. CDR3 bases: TGTGCCAGCAGGGAACCCCGGGACAGGGGGCGGAATGAAGCTTTCTTT.

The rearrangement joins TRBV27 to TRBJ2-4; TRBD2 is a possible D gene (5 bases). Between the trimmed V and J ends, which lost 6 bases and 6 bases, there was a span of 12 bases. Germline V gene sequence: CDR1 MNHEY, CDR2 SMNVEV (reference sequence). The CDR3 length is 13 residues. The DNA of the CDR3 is TGTGCCAGCAGGGAGGTGTCTCGAAACATTCAGTACTTC. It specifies CASREVSRNIQYF.

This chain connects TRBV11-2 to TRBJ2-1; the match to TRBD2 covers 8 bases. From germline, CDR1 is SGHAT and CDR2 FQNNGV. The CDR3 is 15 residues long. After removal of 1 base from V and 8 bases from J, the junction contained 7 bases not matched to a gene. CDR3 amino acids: CASSLAMRGAHEQFF. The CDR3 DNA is TGTGCCAGCAGCTTAGCCATGCGGGGGGCCCATGAGCAGTTCTTC.

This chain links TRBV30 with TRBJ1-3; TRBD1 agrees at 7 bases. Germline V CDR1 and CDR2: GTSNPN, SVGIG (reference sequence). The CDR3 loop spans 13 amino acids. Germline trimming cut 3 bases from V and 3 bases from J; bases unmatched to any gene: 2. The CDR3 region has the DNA TGTGCCTGGAGCAGGGGGGATGGAAACACCATATATTTT. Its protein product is CAWSRGDGNTIYF. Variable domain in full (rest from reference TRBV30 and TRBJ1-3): SQTIHQWPATLVQPVGSPLSLECTVEGTSNPNLYWYRQAAGRGLQLLFYSVGIGQISSEVPQNLSASRPQDRQFILSSKKLLLSDSGFYLCAWSRGDGNTIYFGEGSWLTVV.

CDR3 bases: TGCAGCGTCCAACTGGGACAGGGTGGGACCCAGTACTTC. It encodes CSVQLGQGGTQYF. The chain links TRBV29-1 to TRBJ2-5; 9 bases map to TRBD1. Germline values: CDR1 SQVTM, CDR2 ANQGSEA. The CDR3 runs 13 residues. Unmatched junction bases numbered 9, after V lost 6 bases and J lost 7 bases.

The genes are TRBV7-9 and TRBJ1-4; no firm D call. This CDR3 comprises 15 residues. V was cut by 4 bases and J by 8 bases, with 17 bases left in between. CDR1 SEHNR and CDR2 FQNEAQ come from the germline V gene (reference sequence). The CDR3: CASSSSGVFGEKLFF. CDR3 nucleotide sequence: TGTGCCAGCAGCTCTAGTGGGGTGTTTGGGGAAAAACTGTTTTTT.

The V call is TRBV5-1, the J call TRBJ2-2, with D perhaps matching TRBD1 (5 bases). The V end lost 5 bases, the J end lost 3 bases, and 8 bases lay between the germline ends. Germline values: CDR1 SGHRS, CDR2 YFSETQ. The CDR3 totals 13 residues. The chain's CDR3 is CASRLRDTGELFF. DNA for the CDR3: TGCGCCAGCAGACTCAGGGACACCGGGGAGCTGTTTTTT.

Written as DNA, the CDR3 is TGTGCCAGCAGTTCCCATCGACAGGGAGGCGGCTACACCTTC. Amino acids: CASSSHRQGGGYTF. The rearrangement uses TRBV28 and TRBJ1-2; 7 bases are a match to TRBD1. The CDR3 has 14 amino acids. The J segment lost 8 bases and the V segment lost 4 bases, leaving 10 bases of the junction unmatched. Germline CDR1 and CDR2: MDHEN and SYDVKM.

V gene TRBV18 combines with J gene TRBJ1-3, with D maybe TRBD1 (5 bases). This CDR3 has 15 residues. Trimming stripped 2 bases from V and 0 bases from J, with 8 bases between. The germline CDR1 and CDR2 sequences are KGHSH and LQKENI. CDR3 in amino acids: CASSPGADSGNTIYF. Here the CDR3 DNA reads TGTGCCAGCTCACCAGGGGCAGACTCTGGAAACACCATATATTTT. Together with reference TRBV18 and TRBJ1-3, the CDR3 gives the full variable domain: NAGVMQNPRHLVRRRGQEARLRCSPMKGHSHVYWYRQLPEEGLKFMVYLQKENIIDESGMPKERFSAEFPKEGPSILRIQQVVRGDSAAYFCASSPGADSGNTIYFGEGSWLTVV.

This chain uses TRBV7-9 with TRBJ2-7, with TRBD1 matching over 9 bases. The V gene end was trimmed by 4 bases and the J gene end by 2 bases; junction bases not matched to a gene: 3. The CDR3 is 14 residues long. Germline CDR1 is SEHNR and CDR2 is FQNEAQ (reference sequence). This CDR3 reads CASSSYRGPYEQYF. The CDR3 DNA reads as TGTGCCAGCAGCTCATACAGGGGGCCCTACGAGCAGTACTTC.

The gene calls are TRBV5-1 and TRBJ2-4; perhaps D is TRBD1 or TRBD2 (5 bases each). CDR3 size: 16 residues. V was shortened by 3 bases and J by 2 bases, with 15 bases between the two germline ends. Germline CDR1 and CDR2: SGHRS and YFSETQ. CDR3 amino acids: CASSSLVGTTKNIQYF. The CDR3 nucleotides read TGCGCCAGCAGCTCGTTGGTTGGGACGACCAAAAACATTCAGTACTTC. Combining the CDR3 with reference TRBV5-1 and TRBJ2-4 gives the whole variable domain KAGVTQTPRYLIKTRGQQVTLSCSPISGHRSVSWYQQTPGQGLQFLFEYFSETQRNKGNFPGRFSGRQFSNSRSEMNVSTLELGDSALYLCASSSLVGTTKNIQYFGAGTRLSVL.

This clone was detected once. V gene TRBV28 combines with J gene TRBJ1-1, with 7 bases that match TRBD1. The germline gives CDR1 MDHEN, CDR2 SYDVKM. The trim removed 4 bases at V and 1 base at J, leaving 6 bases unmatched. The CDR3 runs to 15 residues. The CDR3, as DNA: TGTGCCAGCAGTTCCCTTGACAGGGCGAACACTGAAGCTTTCTTT. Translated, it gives CASSSLDRANTEAFF.

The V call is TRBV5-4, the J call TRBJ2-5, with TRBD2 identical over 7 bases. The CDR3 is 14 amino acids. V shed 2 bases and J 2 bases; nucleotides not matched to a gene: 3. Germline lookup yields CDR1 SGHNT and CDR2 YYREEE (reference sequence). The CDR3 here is CASSLERGQETQYF. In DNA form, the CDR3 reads TGTGCCAGCAGCTTAGAGCGGGGTCAAGAGACCCAGTACTTC.

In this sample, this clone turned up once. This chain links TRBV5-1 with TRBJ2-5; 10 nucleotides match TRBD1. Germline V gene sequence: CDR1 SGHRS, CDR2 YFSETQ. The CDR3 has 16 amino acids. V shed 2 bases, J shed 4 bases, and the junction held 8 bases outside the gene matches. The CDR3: CASSLPGTGEIETQYF. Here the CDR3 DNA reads TGCGCCAGCAGCTTACCCGGGACAGGGGAAATAGAGACCCAGTACTTC.

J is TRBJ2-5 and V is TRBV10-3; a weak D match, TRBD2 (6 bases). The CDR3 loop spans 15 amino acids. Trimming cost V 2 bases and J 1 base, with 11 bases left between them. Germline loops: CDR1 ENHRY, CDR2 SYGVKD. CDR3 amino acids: CAISEISGIQETQYF. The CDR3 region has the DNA TGTGCCATCAGTGAGATTAGCGGAATCCAAGAGACCCAGTACTTC.

CDR3 loop: CASSSSYNSPLHF. CDR3 DNA sequence: TGTGCCAGCAGTTCCAGCTATAATTCACCCCTCCACTTT. The V and J genes are TRBV6-5 and TRBJ1-6; D is undetermined. Germline V gene data show CDR1 as MNHEY and CDR2 as SVGAGI. V shed 4 bases and J shed 3 bases, with 4 bases lying between them. The CDR3 has 13 amino acids.

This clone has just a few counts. The DNA of the CDR3 is TGTGCCAGCTCACCACCGTGGCGGAGTGAAGCTTTCTTT. Translation: CASSPPWRSEAFF. The chain combines TRBV18 with TRBJ1-1, with unresolved D. The CDR3 is 13 amino acids. V lost 0 bases, J lost 7 bases, and 9 bases lay in between. Germline V gene lookup returns CDR1 KGHSH and CDR2 LQKENI.

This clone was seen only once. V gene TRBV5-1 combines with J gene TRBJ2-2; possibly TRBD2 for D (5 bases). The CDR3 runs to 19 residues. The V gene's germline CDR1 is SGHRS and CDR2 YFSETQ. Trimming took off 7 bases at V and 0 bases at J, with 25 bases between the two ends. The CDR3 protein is CASWRGSRGNPANTGELFF. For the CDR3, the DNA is TGCGCCAGCTGGAGAGGCTCCCGAGGGAATCCCGCGAACACCGGGGAGCTGTTTTTT.

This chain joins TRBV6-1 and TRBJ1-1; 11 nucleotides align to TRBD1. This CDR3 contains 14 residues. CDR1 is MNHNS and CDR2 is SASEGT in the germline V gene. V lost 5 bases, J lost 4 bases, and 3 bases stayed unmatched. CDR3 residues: CASSWDRGSTEAFF. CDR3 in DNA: TGTGCCAGCAGTTGGGACAGGGGGTCCACTGAAGCTTTCTTT.

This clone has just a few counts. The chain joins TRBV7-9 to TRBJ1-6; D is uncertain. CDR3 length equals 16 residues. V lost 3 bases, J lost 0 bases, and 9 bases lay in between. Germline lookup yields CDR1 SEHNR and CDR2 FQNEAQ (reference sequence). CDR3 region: CASSFLQSSYNSPLHF. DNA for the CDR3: TGTGCCAGCAGCTTCTTACAGAGCTCCTATAATTCACCCCTCCACTTT.

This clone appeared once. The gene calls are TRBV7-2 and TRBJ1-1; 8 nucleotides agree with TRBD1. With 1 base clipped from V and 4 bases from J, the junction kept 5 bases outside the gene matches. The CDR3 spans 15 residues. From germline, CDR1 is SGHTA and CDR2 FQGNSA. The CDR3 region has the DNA TGTGCCAGCAGCTTAGACCAGGGGGCAATCACTGAAGCTTTCTTT. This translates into CASSLDQGAITEAFF.

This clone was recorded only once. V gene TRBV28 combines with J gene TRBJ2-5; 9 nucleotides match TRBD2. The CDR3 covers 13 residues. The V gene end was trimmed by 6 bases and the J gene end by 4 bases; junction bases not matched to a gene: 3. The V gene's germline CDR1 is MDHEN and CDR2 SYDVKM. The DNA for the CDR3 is TGTGCCAGCAGCAAGCGGGAGGTAGAGACCCAGTACTTC. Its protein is CASSKREVETQYF.

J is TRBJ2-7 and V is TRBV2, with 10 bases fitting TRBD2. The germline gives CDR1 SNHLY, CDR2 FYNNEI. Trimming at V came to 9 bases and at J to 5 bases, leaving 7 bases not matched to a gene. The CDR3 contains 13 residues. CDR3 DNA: TGTGCCAGGGGGCCTAGCGGGAGCCACGAGCAGTACTTC. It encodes CARGPSGSHEQYF.

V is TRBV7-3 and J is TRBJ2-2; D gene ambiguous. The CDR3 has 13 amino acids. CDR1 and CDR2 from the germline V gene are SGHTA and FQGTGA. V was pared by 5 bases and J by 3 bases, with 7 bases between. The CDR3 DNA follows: TGTGCCAGCAGCGCACTATACACCGGGGAGCTGTTTTTT. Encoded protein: CASSALYTGELFF.

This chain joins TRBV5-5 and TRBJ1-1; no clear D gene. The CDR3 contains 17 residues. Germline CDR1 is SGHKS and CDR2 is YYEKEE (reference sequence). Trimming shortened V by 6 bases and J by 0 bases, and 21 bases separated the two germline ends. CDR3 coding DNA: TGTGCCAGCAACAAGTTTGGCCCTAGGCAACTGAACACTGAAGCTTTCTTT. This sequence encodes CASNKFGPRQLNTEAFF.

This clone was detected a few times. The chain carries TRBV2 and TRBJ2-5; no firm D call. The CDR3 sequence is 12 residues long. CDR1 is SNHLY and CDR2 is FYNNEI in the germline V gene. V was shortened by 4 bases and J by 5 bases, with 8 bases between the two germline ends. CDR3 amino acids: CASSGPGETQYF. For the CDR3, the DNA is TGTGCCAGCAGTGGGCCCGGGGAGACCCAGTACTTC.

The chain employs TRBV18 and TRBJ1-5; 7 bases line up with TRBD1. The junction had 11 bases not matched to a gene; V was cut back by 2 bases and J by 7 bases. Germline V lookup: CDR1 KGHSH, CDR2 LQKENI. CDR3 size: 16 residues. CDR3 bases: TGTGCCAGCTCACCAGGGGACAACAGGGGTGGACAGCCCCAGCATTTT. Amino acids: CASSPGDNRGGQPQHF.